What follows are 3 T cell receptor beta chains derived from one specimen sequenced in a study of cytomegalovirus exposure and HLA in healthy donors. 13 Jbeta primers and 60 Vbeta primers were used for the PCR. Sequencing used immunoSEQ multiplex PCR; TCRdb keeps in-frame clones, though not all of them. The sample consists of some 87,000 clones, over 70% of them appearing once. Sequenced material: PBMCs. Source of these receptors: a woman aged 35 to 49 in good health and CMV-seropositive.

J is TRBJ2-3 and V is TRBV5-1; TRBD2 agrees at 9 bases. V shed 4 bases, J shed 5 bases, and the junction held 17 bases outside the gene matches. This CDR3 has 18 residues. Germline V gene sequence: CDR1 SGHRS, CDR2 YFSETQ. Written as DNA, the CDR3 is TGCGCCAGCAGCCCGACTTCGGCGGGGGGGCCGGGGGGAGATACGCAGTATTTT. The encoded protein is CASSPTSAGGPGGDTQYF.

The rearrangement uses TRBV9 and TRBJ2-6; TRBD1 aligns across 9 bases. J was trimmed by 2 bases and V by 4 bases; bases with no gene match: 4. The CDR3 contains 16 residues. The germline V gene has CDR1 SGDLS and CDR2 YYNGEE. The chain's CDR3 is CASSPTGGAGANVLTF. The CDR3 DNA follows: TGTGCCAGCAGCCCCACAGGGGGCGCTGGGGCCAACGTCCTGACTTTC.

This clone was detected ten times or more. The genes are TRBV28 and TRBJ2-1; 13 positions match TRBD2. Germline V gene lookup returns CDR1 MDHEN and CDR2 SYDVKM. This CDR3 contains 17 residues. Trimming removed 5 bases from V and 2 bases from J; junction bases left unmatched: 6. DNA of the CDR3: TGTGCCAGCAGTGGACTAGCGGGAGATTGGACCTACAATGAGCAGTTCTTC. Protein product: CASSGLAGDWTYNEQFF.